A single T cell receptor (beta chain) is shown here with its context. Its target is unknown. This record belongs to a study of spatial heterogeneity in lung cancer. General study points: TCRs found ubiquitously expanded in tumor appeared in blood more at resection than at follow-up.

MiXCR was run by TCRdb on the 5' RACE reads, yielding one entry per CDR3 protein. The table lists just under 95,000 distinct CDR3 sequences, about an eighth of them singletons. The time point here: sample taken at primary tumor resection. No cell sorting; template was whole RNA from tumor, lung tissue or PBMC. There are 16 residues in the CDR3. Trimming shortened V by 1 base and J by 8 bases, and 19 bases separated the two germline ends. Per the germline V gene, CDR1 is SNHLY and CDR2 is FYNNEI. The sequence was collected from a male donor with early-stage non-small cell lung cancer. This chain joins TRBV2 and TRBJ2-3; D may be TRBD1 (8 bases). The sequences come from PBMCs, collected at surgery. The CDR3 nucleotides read TGTGCCAGCAGTGAAGGCGGCAGGGGGCGCGGGGGTACGCAGTATTTT. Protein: CASSEGGRGRGGTQYF.